Listed below are T cell receptor beta chains from one sample, sequenced in a study of T cell responses to AZD1222 COVID-19 vaccine. Measured with immunoSEQ multiplex PCR; TCRdb has only the in-frame clones, and not every one. The sample has some 130,000 clones, around 84% seen once. Sequences were derived from peripheral blood, sampled on day 0 of AZD1222 vaccination. These TCRs come from an adult in good health. CDR3s leave out the opening cysteine and the closing phenylalanine or tryptophan. The size field is filled for only some rows; it gives once, few, many or a size class.

NA	TRBV2	ASSDLAFYGYT
NA	TRBV28	ASSFRKGTEAF
few	TRBV10-3	AISVGGTNTEAF
once	TRBV20-1	SAHYNEQF
NA	TRBV7-3	ASSPDRGQKEVF
NA	TRBV28	ASSFVDSNQPQH
NA	TRBV7-6	ASSLGENSPLH
few	TRBV7-8	ASSSGTVSNQPQH
NA	TRBV2	ASNRQAATNEKLF
NA	TRBV27	ASSWGRGPGTEAF
NA	TRBV20-1	SASFGYTYEQY
NA	TRBV6-5	ASSYLRQGSHNEQF
NA	TRBV11-3	ASSSLSGSGELF
NA	TRBV19	ASSLSGPSNQPQH
few	TRBV3-1/TRBV3-2	ASSRGDTEAF
NA	TRBV6-7	ASSYQGLPHLNSNQPQH
NA	TRBV7-9	ASSFGQGEIEPQH
NA	TRBV30	AWTPGVLGRGQPQH
NA	TRBV5-5	ASSPGTGFYNEQF
NA	TRBV9	ASSYRQGTNEKLF
NA	TRBV5-1	ASSFELAESEQY
NA	TRBV7-9	ASSLKKATNEKLF
NA	TRBV19	ASIERGEKDVYT
NA	TRBV6-5	ASSPARFYEQY
NA	TRBV28	ASSWGQEQPQH
NA	TRBV6-4	ASSENRASPLH
NA	TRBV9	ASSVGQWGEQY
NA	TRBV7-6	ASSLEAGGNQPQH
NA	TRBV27	ASRLWVASGDQGANEQY